This T cell receptor (beta chain) was captured in a study of T-cell reconstitution after alpha-beta-depleted transplantation in children. Unique molecular identifiers were built into the TCRbeta library. MiXCR, run by TCRdb on the PCR reads, gives a single entry per CDR3 protein. The sample yields roughly 500,000 distinct CDR3 sequences, around an eighth seen once. The V segment lost 5 bases and the J segment 6 bases; nucleotides outside the gene matches: 11. Germline CDR1 reads MDHEN; CDR2 reads SYDVKM. The CDR3 extends over 17 amino acids. This TCR came from a human donor who donated a stem cell graft to a child with combined immunodeficiency. Specimen: PBMCs from the stem cell graft donor, collected from the stem cell graft. This chain joins TRBV28 and TRBJ2-1, with 12 bases fitting TRBD2. The DNA for the CDR3 is TGTGCCAGCAGTGTACAAACTCGGACTAGCGGGGCCAATGAGCAGTTCTTC. This sequence encodes CASSVQTRTSGANEQFF.